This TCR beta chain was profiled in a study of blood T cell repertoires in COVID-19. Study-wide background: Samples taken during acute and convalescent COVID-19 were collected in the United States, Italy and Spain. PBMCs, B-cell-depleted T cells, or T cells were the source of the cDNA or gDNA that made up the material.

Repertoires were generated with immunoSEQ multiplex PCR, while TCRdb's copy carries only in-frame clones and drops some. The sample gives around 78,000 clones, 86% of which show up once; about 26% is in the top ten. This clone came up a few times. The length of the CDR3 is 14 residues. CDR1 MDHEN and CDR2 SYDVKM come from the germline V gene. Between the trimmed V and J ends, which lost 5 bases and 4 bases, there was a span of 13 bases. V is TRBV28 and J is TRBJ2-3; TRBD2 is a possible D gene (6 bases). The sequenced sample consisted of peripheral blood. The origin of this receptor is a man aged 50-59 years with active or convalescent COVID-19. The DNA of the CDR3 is TGTGCCAGCAGTAAGCGGGTAGGGTCAGATACGCAGTATTTT. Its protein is CASSKRVGSDTQYF.